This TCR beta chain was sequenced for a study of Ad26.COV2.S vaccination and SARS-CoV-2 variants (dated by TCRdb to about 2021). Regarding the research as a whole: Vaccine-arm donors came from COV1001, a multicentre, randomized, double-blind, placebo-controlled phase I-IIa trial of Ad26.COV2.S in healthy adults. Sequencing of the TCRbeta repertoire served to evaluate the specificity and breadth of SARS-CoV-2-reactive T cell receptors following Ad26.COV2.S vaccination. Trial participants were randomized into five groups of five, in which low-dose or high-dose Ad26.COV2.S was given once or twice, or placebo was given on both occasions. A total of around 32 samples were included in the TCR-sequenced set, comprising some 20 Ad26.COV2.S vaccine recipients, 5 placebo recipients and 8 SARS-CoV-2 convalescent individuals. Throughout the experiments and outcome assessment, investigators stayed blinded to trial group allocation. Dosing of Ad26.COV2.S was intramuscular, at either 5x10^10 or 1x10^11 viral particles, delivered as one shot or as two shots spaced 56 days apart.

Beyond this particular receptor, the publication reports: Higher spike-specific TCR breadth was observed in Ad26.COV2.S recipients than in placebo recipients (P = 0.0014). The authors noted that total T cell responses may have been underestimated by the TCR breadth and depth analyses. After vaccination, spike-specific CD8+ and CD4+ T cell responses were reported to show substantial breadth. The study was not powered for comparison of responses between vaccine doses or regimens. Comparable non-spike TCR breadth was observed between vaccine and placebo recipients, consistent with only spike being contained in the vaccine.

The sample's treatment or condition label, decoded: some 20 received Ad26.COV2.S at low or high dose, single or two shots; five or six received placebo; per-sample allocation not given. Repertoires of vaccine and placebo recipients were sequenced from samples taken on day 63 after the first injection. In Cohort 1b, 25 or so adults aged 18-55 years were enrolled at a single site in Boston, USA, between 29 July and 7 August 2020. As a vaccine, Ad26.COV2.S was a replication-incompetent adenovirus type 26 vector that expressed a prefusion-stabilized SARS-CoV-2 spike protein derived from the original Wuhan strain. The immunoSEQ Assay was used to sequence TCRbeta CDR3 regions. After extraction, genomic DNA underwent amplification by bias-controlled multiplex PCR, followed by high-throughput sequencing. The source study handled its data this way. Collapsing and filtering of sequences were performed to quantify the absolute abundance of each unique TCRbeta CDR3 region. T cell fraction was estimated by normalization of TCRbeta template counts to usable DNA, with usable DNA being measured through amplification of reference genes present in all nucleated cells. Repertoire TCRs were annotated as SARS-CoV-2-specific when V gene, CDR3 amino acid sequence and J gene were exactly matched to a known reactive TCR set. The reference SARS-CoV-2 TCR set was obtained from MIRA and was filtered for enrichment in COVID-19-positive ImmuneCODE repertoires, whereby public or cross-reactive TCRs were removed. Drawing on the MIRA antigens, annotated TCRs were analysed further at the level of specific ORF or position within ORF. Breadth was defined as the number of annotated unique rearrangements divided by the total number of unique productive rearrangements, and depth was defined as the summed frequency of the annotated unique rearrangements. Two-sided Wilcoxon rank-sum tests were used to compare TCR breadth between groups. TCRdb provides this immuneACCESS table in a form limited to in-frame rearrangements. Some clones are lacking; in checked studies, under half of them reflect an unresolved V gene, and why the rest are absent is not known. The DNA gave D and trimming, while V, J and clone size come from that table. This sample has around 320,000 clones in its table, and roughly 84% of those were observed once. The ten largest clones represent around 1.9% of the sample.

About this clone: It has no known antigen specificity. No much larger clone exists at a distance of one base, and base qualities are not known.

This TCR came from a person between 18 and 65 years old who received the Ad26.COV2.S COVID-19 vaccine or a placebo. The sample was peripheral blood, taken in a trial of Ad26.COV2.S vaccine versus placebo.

The base sequence is TGTGCCAGCAGCTTTAGCTCCTATAATTCACCCCTCCACTTT. It encodes CASSFSSYNSPLHF. Recombination linked TRBV7-2 to TRBJ1-6, with the D gene call left open. The germline V gene encodes CDR1 SGHTA and CDR2 FQGNSA. V is cut by 3 bases and J by 0 bases, and the space between the germline ends is 3 bases. Its CDR3 holds 14 amino acids, cysteine through phenylalanine. The retained sequence is limited to the CDR3, 42 bases, with the frame set at the first base.